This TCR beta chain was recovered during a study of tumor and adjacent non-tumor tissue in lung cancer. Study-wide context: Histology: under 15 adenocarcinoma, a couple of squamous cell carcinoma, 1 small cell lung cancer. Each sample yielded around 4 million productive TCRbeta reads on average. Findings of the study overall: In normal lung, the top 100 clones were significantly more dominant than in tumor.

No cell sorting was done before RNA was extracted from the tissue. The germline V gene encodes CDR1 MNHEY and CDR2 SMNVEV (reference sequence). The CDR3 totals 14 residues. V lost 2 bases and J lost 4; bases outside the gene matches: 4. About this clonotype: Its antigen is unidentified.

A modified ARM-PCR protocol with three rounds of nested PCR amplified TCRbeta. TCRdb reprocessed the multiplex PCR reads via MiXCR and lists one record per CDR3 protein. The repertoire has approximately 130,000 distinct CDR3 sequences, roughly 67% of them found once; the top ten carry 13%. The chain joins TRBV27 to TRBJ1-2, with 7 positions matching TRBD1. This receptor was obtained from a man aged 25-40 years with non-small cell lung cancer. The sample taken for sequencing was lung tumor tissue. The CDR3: CASSLRDSSYGYTF. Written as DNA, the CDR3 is TGTGCCAGCAGTTTACGGGACAGCTCCTATGGCTACACCTTC.